A selection of T cell receptor beta chains follows, all from one sample in a study of T cells in Graves' hyperthyroidism and ophthalmopathy. TCRdb passed the multiplex PCR reads through MiXCR, listing each CDR3 protein once. The sample contains about 480,000 distinct CDR3 sequences, 13% to 15% of which appear only once. Sequencing was performed on blood. Source of these receptors: a woman under 30 with Graves' hyperthyroidism. Each CDR3 is given with its conserved first and last residue. Each record gives: V gene, clone size, J gene, D gene, CDR3 protein, CDR3 DNA. The D gene is left open where the match is weak. The size of a clone is reported for some rows only, either as once, few or many, or as a class for expanded clones.

V gene: TRBV10-3; clone size: NA; J gene: TRBJ2-1; D gene: TRBD2; CDR3 protein: CAISESAGVKFF; CDR3 DNA: TGTGCCATCAGTGAGTCTGCGGGAGTAAAGTTCTTC
V gene: TRBV11-3; clone size: many; J gene: TRBJ2-1; D gene: NA; CDR3 protein: CASSLDPGTRFF; CDR3 DNA: TGTGCCAGCAGCTTAGATCCCGGGACGAGGTTCTTC
V gene: TRBV6-5; clone size: many; J gene: TRBJ1-1; D gene: NA; CDR3 protein: CASSYGPRRRGTEAFF; CDR3 DNA: TGTGCCAGCAGTTACGGGCCCAGGAGACGGGGCACTGAAGCTTTCTTT
V gene: TRBV19; clone size: few; J gene: TRBJ2-3; D gene: TRBD2; CDR3 protein: CASRSLAGGDTQYF; CDR3 DNA: TGTGCCAGTAGATCTCTAGCGGGGGGAGATACGCAGTATTTT
V gene: TRBV6-1; clone size: NA; J gene: TRBJ1-1; D gene: NA; CDR3 protein: CASYRQGGVGAFF; CDR3 DNA: TGTGCCAGCTACAGACAAGGTGGTGTGGGAGCTTTCTTT
V gene: TRBV19; clone size: few; J gene: TRBJ1-1; D gene: NA; CDR3 protein: CASSINGNTEAFF; CDR3 DNA: TGTGCCAGTAGTATTAACGGGAACACTGAAGCTTTCTTT
V gene: TRBV27; clone size: many; J gene: TRBJ2-7; D gene: TRBD1; CDR3 protein: CASRGVVRTGLYEQYF; CDR3 DNA: TGTGCCAGCAGGGGAGTTGTAAGGACAGGTCTCTACGAGCAGTACTTC
V gene: TRBV29-1; clone size: many; J gene: TRBJ2-1; D gene: TRBD2; CDR3 protein: CSVDGMGLAPNEQFF; CDR3 DNA: TGCAGCGTTGATGGTATGGGACTAGCCCCCAATGAGCAGTTCTTC
V gene: TRBV30; clone size: many; J gene: TRBJ1-1; D gene: NA; CDR3 protein: CAWRLPGNTEAFF; CDR3 DNA: TGTGCCTGGAGATTACCGGGGAACACTGAAGCTTTCTTT
V gene: TRBV20-1; clone size: few; J gene: TRBJ2-3; D gene: TRBD2; CDR3 protein: CSARGRGLVTDTQYF; CDR3 DNA: TGCAGTGCTAGAGGTCGAGGACTAGTAACAGATACGCAGTATTTT
V gene: TRBV30; clone size: many; J gene: TRBJ2-2; D gene: NA; CDR3 protein: CAWKDTPNTGELFF; CDR3 DNA: TGTGCCTGGAAGGACACGCCGAACACCGGGGAGCTGTTTTTT
V gene: TRBV6-2/TRBV6-3; clone size: NA; J gene: TRBJ2-1; D gene: TRBD2; CDR3 protein: CASSALAGPYNEQFF; CDR3 DNA: TGTGCCAGCAGTGCATTAGCGGGGCCCTACAATGAGCAGTTCTTC
V gene: TRBV6-1; clone size: many; J gene: TRBJ1-1; D gene: TRBD1; CDR3 protein: CASSELGGRWSTEAFF; CDR3 DNA: TGTGCCAGCAGTGAATTAGGGGGCCGCTGGAGCACTGAAGCTTTCTTT
V gene: TRBV5-1; clone size: NA; J gene: TRBJ2-1; D gene: TRBD2; CDR3 protein: CASGPILAGGSSYNEQFF; CDR3 DNA: TGCGCCAGCGGACCCATTCTAGCGGGGGGAAGCTCCTACAATGAGCAGTTCTTC
V gene: TRBV7-6; clone size: many; J gene: TRBJ2-1; D gene: NA; CDR3 protein: CASSATTGPTYNEQFF; CDR3 DNA: TGTGCCAGCAGCGCGACGACAGGACCTACTTACAATGAGCAGTTCTTC
V gene: TRBV20-1; clone size: few; J gene: TRBJ2-2; D gene: NA; CDR3 protein: CSARQGQNTGELFF; CDR3 DNA: TGCAGTGCTAGACAGGGGCAGAACACCGGGGAGCTGTTTTTT
V gene: TRBV7-9; clone size: many; J gene: TRBJ1-5; D gene: NA; CDR3 protein: CASGPQGAQPQHF; CDR3 DNA: TGTGCCAGCGGGCCACAGGGTGCTCAGCCCCAGCATTTT
V gene: TRBV10-3; clone size: NA; J gene: TRBJ2-3; D gene: TRBD1; CDR3 protein: CAINLGQSSDTQYF; CDR3 DNA: TGTGCCATCAATCTGGGACAGTCGTCAGATACGCAGTATTTT
V gene: TRBV20-1; clone size: few; J gene: TRBJ2-7; D gene: TRBD1; CDR3 protein: CSAREGTGAEQYF; CDR3 DNA: TGCAGTGCTAGAGAGGGGACAGGGGCCGAGCAGTACTTC
V gene: TRBV12-5; clone size: many; J gene: TRBJ2-1; D gene: NA; CDR3 protein: CASGSPGAGLNNEQFF; CDR3 DNA: TGTGCTAGTGGTTCCCCAGGAGCGGGCCTAAACAATGAGCAGTTCTTC